The 18 T cell receptor beta chains below were found in one sample sequenced in a study of T cell responses to AZD1222 COVID-19 vaccine listed by TCRdb under 2021. This specimen's time point label, per the study, means: about 28 days (+/-7) after the second vaccine dose. The library was prepared using the immunoSEQ multiplex PCR assay. TCRdb took over this immuneACCESS table, retaining in-frame rearrangements with V and J assigned. Such tables are incomplete; in checked studies, under half of the missing clones stem from an unresolved V gene, and the remainder is unexplained. This sample holds approximately 150,000 clones; roughly 93% were observed only once. The ten most abundant clones make up around 1.8% of the sample. Material: peripheral blood, obtained 28 days after the second AZD1222 dose. These receptors were collected from an adult who received the AZD1222 COVID-19 vaccine.

The V gene is TRBV19, the J gene TRBJ1-5, with TRBD1 as a possible D gene (6 bases). Germline CDR1 reads LNHDA; CDR2 reads SQIVND (reference sequence). The CDR3 runs to 15 residues. The V gene lost 7 bases and the J gene lost 0 bases, with 13 bases spanning the gap. CDR3 protein: CASTLRGASNQPQHF. The CDR3 nucleotides read TGTGCCAGTACCCTCCGGGGGGCTAGCAATCAGCCCCAGCATTTT.

The chain has TRBV5-8 and TRBJ2-7; weak D call: TRBD1 (5 bases). V gave up 1 base and J gave up 2 bases, with 10 bases separating them. Germline CDR1 is SGHTS and CDR2 is YDEGEE. The CDR3 covers 14 residues. CDR3 nucleotides: TGTGCCAGCAGCTTGACGACAGCAACCTACGAGCAGTACTTC. This codes for CASSLTTATYEQYF.

The chain has TRBV7-3 and TRBJ1-1, with D unclear. This CDR3 region has 15 residues. The germline gives CDR1 SGHTA, CDR2 FQGTGA. Trimming left V 0 bases short and J 0 bases short, with 8 bases between. This CDR3 is CASSLTRRVNTEAFF. The CDR3 DNA sequence: TGTGCCAGCAGCTTAACGCGACGGGTGAACACTGAAGCTTTCTTT.

The chain employs TRBV5-1 and TRBJ1-6; maybe TRBD1 (5 bases). The CDR3 is made up of 15 amino acids. The germline V gene has CDR1 SGHRS and CDR2 YFSETQ. V lost 4 bases, J lost 7 bases, and 15 bases lay in between. DNA for the CDR3: TGCGCCAGCAGCCCCGGACAAGAACCCAATTCACCCCTCCACTTT. It is translated as CASSPGQEPNSPLHF.

This chain joins TRBV3-1 (or the pseudogene TRBV3-2) and TRBJ2-1; D gene unclear. Germline CDR1 is LGHDT and CDR2 is YNNKEL (reference sequence). Trimming took off 0 bases at V and 1 base at J, with 16 bases between the two ends. The CDR3 runs 18 residues. CDR3 DNA: TGTGCCAGCAGCCAAGATCCGACCCCCTTTGGTTCCTACAATGAGCAGTTCTTC. Amino acids: CASSQDPTPFGSYNEQFF.

The chain couples TRBV4-1 to TRBJ2-3; possibly TRBD2 for D (6 bases). From germline, CDR1 is MGHRA and CDR2 YSYEKL. The CDR3 loop spans 17 amino acids. Trimming removed 0 bases from V and 2 bases from J, with 15 bases in between. The CDR3 DNA is TGCGCCAGCAGCCAAGATTGGTATCGGGAGATCACAGATACGCAGTATTTT. Its protein is CASSQDWYREITDTQYF.

This chain connects TRBV5-6 to TRBJ2-4; the D gene is possibly TRBD1 (5 bases). V lost 2 bases and J lost 3, with 15 bases in between. The CDR3 spans 16 residues. Per the germline V gene, CDR1 is SGHDT and CDR2 is YYEEEE. The CDR3 sequence: CASSLTQGAGKNIQYF. CDR3 nucleotide sequence: TGTGCCAGCAGCTTAACTCAAGGGGCTGGCAAAAACATTCAGTACTTC.

The chain carries TRBV5-5 and TRBJ1-3; 9 nucleotides match TRBD1. The CDR3 extends over 19 amino acids. Germline-derived CDR1 and CDR2 are SGHKS and YYEKEE (reference sequence). V lost 0 bases to trimming and J lost 0 bases; unmatched junction nucleotides: 10. The CDR3 here is CASSLASPGQGNSGNTIYF. Written as DNA, the CDR3 is TGTGCCAGCAGCTTGGCCTCACCGGGACAGGGAAACTCTGGAAACACCATATATTTT.

CDR3 nucleotides: TGTGCCAGCTCACCAGAAACCAGGGTTACTGAAGCTTTCTTT. Its translation is CASSPETRVTEAFF. This rearrangement joins TRBV18 to TRBJ1-1; D may be TRBD1 (5 bases). This CDR3 is 14 amino acids long. Trimming took 2 bases from V and 5 from J, leaving 12 bases between them. Per germline, CDR1 KGHSH and CDR2 LQKENI.

The V and J genes are TRBV7-6 and TRBJ1-1, with 8 bases fitting TRBD1. CDR1 is SGHVS, CDR2 FNYEAQ, per germline. After removal of 5 bases from V and 3 bases from J, the junction contained 8 bases not matched to a gene. The length of the CDR3 is 15 residues. The CDR3 coding sequence is TGTGCCAGCAGCCAAGGACAGGGAGGTTACACTGAAGCTTTCTTT. This codes for CASSQGQGGYTEAFF.

The chain recombines TRBV9 with TRBJ1-6; possible D gene TRBD1, 6 bases. V was cut by 4 bases and J by 6 bases, with 11 bases left in between. The germline CDR1 and CDR2 sequences are SGDLS and YYNGEE. The CDR3 consists of 14 residues. The CDR3 nucleotides read TGTGCCAGCAGCTGGGGGGGCCCTAATTCACCCCTCCACTTT. Translated, it gives CASSWGGPNSPLHF.

V gene TRBV15 combines with J gene TRBJ1-1, with TRBD1 matching 8 bases. This CDR3 contains 14 residues. The V gene's germline CDR1 is LNHNV and CDR2 YYDKDF (reference sequence). V was pared by 5 bases and J by 11 bases, with 13 bases of the junction left unmatched. The CDR3: CATSRPQGEFVAFF. CDR3 nucleotides: TGTGCCACCAGCCGACCACAGGGGGAATTTGTTGCTTTCTTT.

The chain is built from TRBV2 and TRBJ2-7, with D unresolved. The CDR3 spans 11 residues. Trimming cost V 4 bases and J 2 bases, with 3 bases left between them. The V gene's germline CDR1 is SNHLY and CDR2 FYNNEI. The CDR3 loop is CASSVAYEQYF. CDR3 nucleotides: TGTGCCAGCAGTGTGGCCTACGAGCAGTACTTC.

The chain has TRBV7-2 and TRBJ1-2; D gene uncertain. The CDR3 contains 13 residues. Deletions cut 4 bases from V and 3 bases from J, with 9 bases between. Germline V gives CDR1 SGHTA, CDR2 FQGNSA. CDR3 DNA sequence: TGTGCCAGCAGCTCCGGGAATCACTATGGCTACACCTTC. As protein: CASSSGNHYGYTF.

This chain links TRBV5-5 with TRBJ1-1; D remains ambiguous. The CDR3 is 14 amino acids. CDR1 is SGHKS and CDR2 is YYEKEE in the germline V gene (reference sequence). The germline V and J ends were trimmed by 1 base and 1 base, with 8 bases remaining between them. The CDR3: CASSLWFGNTEAFF. The CDR3 DNA is TGTGCCAGCAGCTTGTGGTTCGGGAACACTGAAGCTTTCTTT. Supplemented by reference TRBV5-5 and TRBJ1-1, the full variable domain reads DAGVTQSPTHLIKTRGQQVTLRCSPISGHKSVSWYQQVLGQGPQFIFQYYEKEERGRGNFPDRFSARQFPNYSSELNVNALLLGDSALYLCASSLWFGNTEAFFGQGTRLTVV.

With respect to this clone: Compared with germline, one end of the junction differs, possibly owing to a read error. V and J are TRBV27 and TRBJ2-7; TRBD1 matches at 9 bases. Germline CDR1 and CDR2: MNHEY and SMNVEV (reference sequence). This CDR3 has 12 residues. The CDR3: CGKDRGEREQYF. CDR3 coding DNA: TGCGGTAAAGACAGGGGGGAGAGGGAGCAGTACTTC.

Notes on this clone: This specimen includes other DNA sequences encoding the same CDR3. The V and J genes are TRBV6-6 and TRBJ1-1, with D maybe TRBD1 (5 bases). Germline CDR1 and CDR2: MNHNY and SVGAGI (reference sequence). With 0 bases removed from V and 1 base from J, the gap between germline ends came to 6 bases. The CDR3 covers 14 residues. The chain's CDR3 is CASSYSTGNTEAFF. In nucleotides, the CDR3 is TGTGCCAGCAGTTACTCAACAGGGAACACTGAAGCTTTCTTT.

CDR3 in DNA: TGCGCCAGCAGCTTGGGACTAGCGGGAGGGCGGAGCACCGGGGAGCTGTTTTTT. The encoded protein is CASSLGLAGGRSTGELFF. The V gene is TRBV5-1, the J gene TRBJ2-2; 14 positions match TRBD2. The ends lost 0 bases at V and 4 bases at J; junction bases unmatched: 5. The CDR3 is 18 amino acids. Germline loops: CDR1 SGHRS, CDR2 YFSETQ. Drawing the rest from reference TRBV5-1 and TRBJ2-2, the complete variable domain is KAGVTQTPRYLIKTRGQQVTLSCSPISGHRSVSWYQQTPGQGLQFLFEYFSETQRNKGNFPGRFSGRQFSNSRSEMNVSTLELGDSALYLCASSLGLAGGRSTGELFFGEGSRLTVL.